This T cell receptor (beta chain) was sequenced in a study of CD4+ T cells in melanoma. Findings and limits, study-wide: In melanoma, neoantigen-specific CD4+ T cells reportedly differed in differentiation state. CD8+ T cell, macrophage and B cell function reportedly correlated with neoantigen-specific CD4+ T cells.

Only in-frame clones appear in the TCRdb table, and some are missing; sequencing was by immunoSEQ multiplex PCR. The data contain roughly 120,000 clones, about 90% of them singletons. The CDR3 length is 17 residues. CDR1 is SGHTA, CDR2 FQGNSA, per germline. Trimming pared 5 bases from V and 0 bases from J, leaving 20 bases between. As regards this clone: The antigen remains undetermined.

Sequencing used peripheral blood. The rearrangement joins TRBV7-2 to TRBJ2-7, with D tentatively TRBD2 (6 bases). The receptor comes from a human donor with melanoma. DNA of the CDR3: TGTGCCAGCAGCCCCGTGGGTCGGGGGATTGCCTCCTACGAGCAGTACTTC. It codes for CASSPVGRGIASYEQYF.